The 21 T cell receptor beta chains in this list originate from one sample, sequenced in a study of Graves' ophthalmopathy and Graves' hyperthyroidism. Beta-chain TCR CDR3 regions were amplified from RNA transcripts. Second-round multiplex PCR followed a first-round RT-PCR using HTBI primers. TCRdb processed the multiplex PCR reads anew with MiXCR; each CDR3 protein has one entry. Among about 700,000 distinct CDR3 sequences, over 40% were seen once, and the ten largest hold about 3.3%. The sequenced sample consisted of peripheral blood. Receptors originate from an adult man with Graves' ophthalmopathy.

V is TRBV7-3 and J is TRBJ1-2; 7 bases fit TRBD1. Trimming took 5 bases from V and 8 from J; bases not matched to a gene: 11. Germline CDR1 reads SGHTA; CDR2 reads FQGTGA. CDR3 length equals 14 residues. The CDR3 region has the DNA TGTGCCAGCAGCCAAGGGGGCCCATTATACGGCTACACCTTC. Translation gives CASSQGGPLYGYTF.

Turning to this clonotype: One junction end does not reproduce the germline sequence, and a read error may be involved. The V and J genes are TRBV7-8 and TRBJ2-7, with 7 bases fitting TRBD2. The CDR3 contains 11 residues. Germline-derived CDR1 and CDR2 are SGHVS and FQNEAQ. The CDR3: CAWGGPGQIRF. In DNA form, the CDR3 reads TGTGCCTGGGGGGGACCGGGGCAGATCCGTTTC.

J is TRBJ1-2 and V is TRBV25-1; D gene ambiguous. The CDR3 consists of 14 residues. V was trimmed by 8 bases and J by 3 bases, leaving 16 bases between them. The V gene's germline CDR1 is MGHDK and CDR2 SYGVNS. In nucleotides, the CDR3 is TGTGCCAGCCGGGCGGCCCGTCTGGACTATGGCTACACCTTC. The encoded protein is CASRAARLDYGYTF.

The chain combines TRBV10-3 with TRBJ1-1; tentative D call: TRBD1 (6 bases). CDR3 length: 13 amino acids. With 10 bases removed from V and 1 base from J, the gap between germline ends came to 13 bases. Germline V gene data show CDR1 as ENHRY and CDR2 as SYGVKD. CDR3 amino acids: CANRDGRNTEAFF. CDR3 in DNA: TGTGCCAACAGGGATGGTAGGAACACTGAAGCTTTCTTT.

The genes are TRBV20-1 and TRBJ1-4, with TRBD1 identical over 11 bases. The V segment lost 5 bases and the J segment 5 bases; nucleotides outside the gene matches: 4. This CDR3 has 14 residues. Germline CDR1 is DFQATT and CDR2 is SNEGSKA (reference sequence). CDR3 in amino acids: CSARGTGGNEKLFF. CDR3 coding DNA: TGCAGTGCTCGGGGGACAGGGGGGAATGAAAAACTGTTTTTT.

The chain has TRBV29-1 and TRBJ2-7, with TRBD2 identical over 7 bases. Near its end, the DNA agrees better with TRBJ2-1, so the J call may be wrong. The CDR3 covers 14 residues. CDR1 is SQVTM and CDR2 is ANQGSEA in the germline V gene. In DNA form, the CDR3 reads TGCAGCGTTGATGGGCTAGCGGAATACAATGAGCAGTTCTTC. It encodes CSVDGLAEYNEQFF.

The DNA for the CDR3 is TGTGCCAGCAGCCGCGACGGGACTAAAAACACCGGGGAGCTGTTTTTT. This codes for CASSRDGTKNTGELFF. This rearrangement joins TRBV6-6 to TRBJ2-2, with 7 nucleotides matching TRBD2. CDR1 and CDR2 (germline): MNHNY, SVGAGI (reference sequence). CDR3 length equals 16 residues. V lost 6 bases and J lost 2; bases outside the gene matches: 9.

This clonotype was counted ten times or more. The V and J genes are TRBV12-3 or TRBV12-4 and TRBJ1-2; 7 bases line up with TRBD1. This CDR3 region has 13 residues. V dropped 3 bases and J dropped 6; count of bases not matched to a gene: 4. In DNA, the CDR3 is TGTGCCAGCAGTTTTCGACAGGGTAATGGCTACACCTTC. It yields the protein CASSFRQGNGYTF.

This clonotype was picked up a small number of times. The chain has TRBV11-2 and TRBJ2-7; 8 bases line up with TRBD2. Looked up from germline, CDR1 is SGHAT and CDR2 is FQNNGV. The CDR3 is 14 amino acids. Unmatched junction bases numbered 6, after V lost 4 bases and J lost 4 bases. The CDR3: CASSSPGGRYEQYF. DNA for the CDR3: TGTGCCAGCAGCTCACCGGGGGGGCGGTACGAGCAGTACTTC.

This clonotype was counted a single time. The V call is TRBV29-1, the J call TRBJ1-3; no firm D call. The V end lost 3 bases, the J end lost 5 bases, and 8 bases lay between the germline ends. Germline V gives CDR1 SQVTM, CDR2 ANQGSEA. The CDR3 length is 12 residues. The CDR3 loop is CSVEAGRNTIYF. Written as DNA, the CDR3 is TGCAGCGTTGAGGCCGGGCGAAACACCATATATTTT.

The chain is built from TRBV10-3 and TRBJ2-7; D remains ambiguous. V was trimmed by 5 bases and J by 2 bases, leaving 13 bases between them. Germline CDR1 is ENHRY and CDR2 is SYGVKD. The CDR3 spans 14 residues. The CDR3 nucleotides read TGTGCCATCAGTTTAAGCCTCCAGACCTACGAGCAGTACTTC. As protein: CAISLSLQTYEQYF.

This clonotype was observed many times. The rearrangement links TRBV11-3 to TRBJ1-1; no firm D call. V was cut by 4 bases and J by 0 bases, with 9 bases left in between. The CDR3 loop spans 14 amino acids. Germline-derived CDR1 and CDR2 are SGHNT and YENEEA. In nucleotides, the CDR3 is TGTGCCAGCAGCTCGCAGGCCTTGAACACTGAAGCTTTCTTT. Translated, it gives CASSSQALNTEAFF.

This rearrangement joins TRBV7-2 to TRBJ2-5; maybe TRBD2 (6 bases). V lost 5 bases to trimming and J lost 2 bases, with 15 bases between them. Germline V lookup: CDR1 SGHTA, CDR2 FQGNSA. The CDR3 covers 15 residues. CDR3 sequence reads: CASSLTWDLQETQYF. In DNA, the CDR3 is TGTGCCAGCAGCCTAACTTGGGACTTGCAAGAGACCCAGTACTTC.

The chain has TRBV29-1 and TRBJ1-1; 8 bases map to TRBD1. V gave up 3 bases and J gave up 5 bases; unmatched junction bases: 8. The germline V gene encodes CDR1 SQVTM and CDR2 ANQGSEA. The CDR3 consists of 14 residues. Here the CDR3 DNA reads TGCAGCGTTGAGAAACAGGGGGTCCTAACTGAAGCTTTCTTT. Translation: CSVEKQGVLTEAFF.

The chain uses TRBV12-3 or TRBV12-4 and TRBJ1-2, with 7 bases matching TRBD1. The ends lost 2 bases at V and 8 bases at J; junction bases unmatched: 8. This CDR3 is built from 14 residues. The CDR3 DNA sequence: TGTGCCAGCAGTTTATTGCACCAGGGGGAGGGCTACACCTTC. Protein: CASSLLHQGEGYTF.

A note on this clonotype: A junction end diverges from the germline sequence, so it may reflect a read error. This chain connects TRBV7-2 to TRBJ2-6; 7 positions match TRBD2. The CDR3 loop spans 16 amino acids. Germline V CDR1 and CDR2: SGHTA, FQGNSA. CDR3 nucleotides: TGTGCCAGCAGCTTAAGGGGAGGTGGGGGGGGCAACGTCCTGACTTTC. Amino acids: CASSLRGGGGGNVLTF.

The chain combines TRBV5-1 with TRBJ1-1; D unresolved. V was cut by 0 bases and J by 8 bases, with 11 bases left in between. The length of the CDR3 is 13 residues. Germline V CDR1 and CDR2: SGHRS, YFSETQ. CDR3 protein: CASSLGQANEAFF. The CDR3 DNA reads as TGCGCCAGCAGCTTGGGCCAGGCCAACGAAGCTTTCTTT.

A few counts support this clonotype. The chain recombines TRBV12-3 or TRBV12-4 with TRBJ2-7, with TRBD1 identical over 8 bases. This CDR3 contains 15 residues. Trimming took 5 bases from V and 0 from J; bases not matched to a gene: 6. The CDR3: CASSRPGTGSYEQYF. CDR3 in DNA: TGTGCCAGCAGTCGTCCCGGGACAGGCTCCTACGAGCAGTACTTC.

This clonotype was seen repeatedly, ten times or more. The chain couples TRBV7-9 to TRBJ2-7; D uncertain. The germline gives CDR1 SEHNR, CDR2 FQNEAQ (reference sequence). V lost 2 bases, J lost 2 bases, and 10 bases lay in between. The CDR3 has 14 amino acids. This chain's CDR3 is CASSLSGAAYEQYF. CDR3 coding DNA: TGTGCCAGCAGCTTAAGTGGAGCAGCCTACGAGCAGTACTTC.

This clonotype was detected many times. CDR3 sequence reads: CASSSGDKVVTQYF. The DNA of the CDR3 is TGTGCCAGCAGCTCCGGGGACAAGGTGGTTACCCAGTACTTC. The chain combines TRBV7-8 with TRBJ2-5, with D perhaps TRBD1 (6 bases). Trimming left V 4 bases short and J 8 bases short, with 17 bases between. Per the germline V gene, CDR1 is SGHVS and CDR2 is FQNEAQ. CDR3 length equals 14 residues.

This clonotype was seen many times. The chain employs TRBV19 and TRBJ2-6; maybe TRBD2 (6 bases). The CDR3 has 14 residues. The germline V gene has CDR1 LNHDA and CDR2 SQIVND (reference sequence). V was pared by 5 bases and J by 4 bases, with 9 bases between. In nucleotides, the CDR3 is TGTGCCAGTAGTGGCGGGGCAGGGGCCAACGTCCTGACTTTC. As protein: CASSGGAGANVLTF.